These 16 T cell receptor beta chains were sequenced from one sample in a study of PD-1 blockade in classical Hodgkin lymphoma. The data were produced by immunoSEQ multiplex PCR, yet TCRdb's version contains in-frame clones alone and is incomplete. Altogether around 25,000 clones are present, more than 70% being singletons, with the ten largest covering 15% to 20%. The time point here: cycle 4 day 1 (C4D1), after less than seven weeks of nivolumab. Every patient had relapsed following autologous stem cell transplantation, and cohorts differed in brentuximab vedotin exposure. Sequenced material: peripheral blood mononuclear cells (PBMCs), taken before the fourth cycle of nivolumab. Receptors were obtained from a human donor with classical Hodgkin lymphoma.

V usage is TRBV28 and J usage is TRBJ1-5; 10 nucleotides agree with TRBD1. The CDR3 has 15 residues. CDR1 is MDHEN and CDR2 is SYDVKM in the germline V gene. V lost 4 bases, J lost 2 bases, and 2 bases stayed unmatched. CDR3 nucleotide sequence: TGTGCCAGCAGTTCCGGGACAGGGGGCAATCAGCCCCAGCATTTT. Translation gives CASSSGTGGNQPQHF.

This sequence joins TRBV6-4 and TRBJ2-2, with TRBD1 as a possible D gene (6 bases). CDR1 and CDR2 from the germline V gene are MRHNA and SNTAGT. CDR3 size: 16 residues. The V end was cut by 5 bases, the J end by 0 bases, with 13 bases between. As DNA, the CDR3 is TGTGCCAGCAGTTCACAGGGAGTAACGAACACCGGGGAGCTGTTTTTT. It is translated as CASSSQGVTNTGELFF.

This clone occurred a few times. The chain is built from TRBV6-5 and TRBJ2-2, with D perhaps TRBD2 (5 bases). The CDR3 totals 14 residues. Germline V gene sequence: CDR1 MNHEY, CDR2 SVGAGI. Trimming left V 2 bases short and J 6 bases short, with 10 bases between. This CDR3 reads CASSYGEYAGELFF. The DNA of the CDR3 is TGTGCCAGCAGTTACGGGGAGTATGCCGGGGAGCTGTTTTTT.

CDR3 protein: CASSYGDYGYTF. The CDR3 region has the DNA TGTGCCAGCAGCTACGGGGACTATGGCTACACCTTC. This sequence joins TRBV28 and TRBJ1-2; the D is unclear. The germline V gene encodes CDR1 MDHEN and CDR2 SYDVKM. V was cut by 6 bases and J by 3 bases, with 8 bases left in between. The CDR3 totals 12 residues.

The chain recombines TRBV6-5 with TRBJ2-1; D may be TRBD1 (6 bases). Germline loops: CDR1 MNHEY, CDR2 SVGAGI. The germline V and J ends were trimmed by 6 bases and 6 bases, with 12 bases remaining between them. The CDR3 is made up of 13 amino acids. The CDR3 spells CASSQLGGNEQFF. The CDR3 DNA reads as TGTGCCAGCAGCCAACTAGGGGGCAATGAGCAGTTCTTC.

The chain couples TRBV29-1 to TRBJ2-5; 9 bases fit TRBD1. This CDR3 region has 15 residues. V lost 6 bases to trimming and J lost 5 bases; unmatched junction nucleotides: 13. The germline V gene has CDR1 SQVTM and CDR2 ANQGSEA. The CDR3 protein is CSVVPMTGGQETQYF. DNA of the CDR3: TGCAGCGTAGTCCCCATGACAGGGGGTCAGGAGACCCAGTACTTC.

The chain recombines TRBV6-1 with TRBJ2-7; D possibly corresponds to TRBD1 (6 bases). Germline CDR1 MNHNS, CDR2 SASEGT. Trimming cost V 7 bases and J 3 bases, with 7 bases left between them. CDR3 length equals 11 residues. Written as DNA, the CDR3 is TGTGCCAGCAACAGGGACTACGAGCAGTACTTC. Translation: CASNRDYEQYF.

J is TRBJ2-7 and V is TRBV6-5; perhaps TRBD1 as D (5 bases). V was clipped by 5 bases and J by 4 bases, with 12 bases between them. CDR3 length equals 13 residues. Germline-derived CDR1 and CDR2 are MNHEY and SVGAGI. CDR3 in amino acids: CASSQGVSYEQYF. CDR3 DNA: TGTGCCAGCAGTCAGGGTGTAAGTTACGAGCAGTACTTC.

The chain employs TRBV18 and TRBJ2-7; D uncertain. CDR3 length: 11 residues. V was clipped by 2 bases and J by 5 bases, with 4 bases between them. Germline V gene data show CDR1 as KGHSH and CDR2 as LQKENI. The chain's CDR3 is CASSPAHEQYF. The CDR3 DNA is TGTGCCAGCTCACCAGCCCACGAGCAGTACTTC. Using reference TRBV18 and TRBJ2-7 for the parts outside the CDR3, the full variable domain is NAGVMQNPRHLVRRRGQEARLRCSPMKGHSHVYWYRQLPEEGLKFMVYLQKENIIDESGMPKERFSAEFPKEGPSILRIQQVVRGDSAAYFCASSPAHEQYFGPGTRLTVT.

This chain joins TRBV11-3 and TRBJ2-3; D is unclear. The CDR3 is 15 residues long. V dropped 1 base and J dropped 4 bases, with 12 bases sitting between them. CDR1 is SGHNT, CDR2 YENEEA, per germline. CDR3 sequence reads: CASSLGVRSSDTQYF. The CDR3 DNA reads TGTGCCAGCAGCTTAGGGGTTCGGAGTTCAGATACGCAGTATTTT.

CDR3 bases: TGCGCCAGCATAGCGACTAGCGGGACCTACAATGAGCAGTTCTTC. Translation gives CASIATSGTYNEQFF. This rearrangement joins TRBV10-2 to TRBJ2-1; 11 bases agree with TRBD2. The CDR3 covers 15 residues. V gave up 7 bases and J gave up 2 bases; unmatched junction bases: 4. Looked up from germline, CDR1 is WSHSY and CDR2 is SAAADI.

V is TRBV5-5 and J is TRBJ2-3; 11 bases are shared with TRBD2. Trimming took 3 bases from V and 4 from J; bases not matched to a gene: 7. Germline CDR1 SGHKS, CDR2 YYEKEE (reference sequence). CDR3 size: 16 residues. Here the CDR3 DNA reads TGTGCCAGCAGCTCTCTAGCGGGGGGTAGGGCAGATACGCAGTATTTT. Protein: CASSSLAGGRADTQYF.

This chain joins TRBV13 and TRBJ1-4; 7 bases are a match to TRBD1. V dropped 5 bases and J dropped 11; count of bases not matched to a gene: 5. Germline V gene lookup returns CDR1 PRHDT and CDR2 FYEKMQ (reference sequence). The length of the CDR3 is 12 residues. The CDR3 region is CASSVSRGKLFF. CDR3 nucleotides: TGTGCCAGCAGCGTAAGCAGGGGGAAACTGTTTTTT.

By share, this clone counts as medium-sized. The gene calls are TRBV27 and TRBJ2-7; 12 positions match TRBD2. The CDR3 covers 15 residues. Germline CDR1 is MNHEY and CDR2 is SMNVEV (reference sequence). V shed 2 bases, J shed 7 bases, and the junction held 6 bases outside the gene matches. The CDR3: CASSLRTSGAREQYF. The CDR3 region has the DNA TGTGCCAGCAGTTTAAGGACTAGCGGGGCACGTGAGCAGTACTTC.

This chain uses TRBV12-5 with TRBJ2-2; possibly TRBD1 or TRBD2 for D (5 bases each). Trimming left V 2 bases short and J 4 bases short, with 20 bases between. Germline V lookup: CDR1 LGHNT, CDR2 FRNRAP. The CDR3 has 18 amino acids. The CDR3 coding sequence is TGTGCTAGTGGTTTGTCTCCCGGCCCGGGGCGGATCACCGGGGAGCTGTTTTTT. Its translation is CASGLSPGPGRITGELFF.

This clone is labeled as medium-sized. The J gene is TRBJ1-4, the V gene TRBV2; D not resolved. The CDR3 covers 14 residues. Trimming left V 6 bases short and J 10 bases short, with 18 bases between. CDR1 SNHLY and CDR2 FYNNEI come from the germline V gene. The CDR3 nucleotides are TGTGCCAGCAGAACCAAAGAACGGGCGGGAAAACTGTTTTTT. The encoded protein is CASRTKERAGKLFF.